These T cell receptor beta chains were read from a single sample in a study of blood T cell repertoires in COVID-19. Measured with immunoSEQ multiplex PCR; TCRdb has only the in-frame clones, and not every one. This table holds more than 95,000 clones, over 75% found once. The specimen was peripheral blood. The receptors were sampled from a human donor in a cohort sampled during active COVID-19. Both conserved end residues are part of each CDR3. Each record gives: V gene, J gene, clone size, D gene, CDR3 DNA, CDR3 protein. The D gene is left open where the match is weak. Size is stated for part of the rows, as once, few or many counts, or as a class when the clone is expanded.

>TRBV21-1|TRBJ2-1|-|-
TGTGCCAGCAGCAAAGGGGGGGGGCCCAACAATGAGCAGTTCTTC
CASSKGGGPNNEQFF
>TRBV27|TRBJ1-2|-|-
TGTGCCAGCAGTGACGCCCCGGAGCCCTATGGCTACACCTTC
CASSDAPEPYGYTF
>TRBV19|TRBJ1-6|once|-
TGTGCCAGTAGTATCGGGGGGCAGTCACCCCTCCACTTT
CASSIGGQSPLHF
>TRBV6-5|TRBJ2-5|-|TRBD2
TGTGCCAGCAGTCGGACTAGCTGGGAGACCCAGTACTTC
CASSRTSWETQYF
>TRBV24-1|TRBJ2-3|-|TRBD2
TGTGCCACCAGTGATCCTACCGGGACTAGCGGAAGAGATACGCAGTATTTT
CATSDPTGTSGRDTQYF
>TRBV4-3|TRBJ1-2|-|TRBD1
TGCGCCAGCAGCCAACAGACCTTATACGGGACAGGGAGACGCACTAACTATGGCTACACCTTC
CASSQQTLYGTGRRTNYGYTF
>TRBV12-3/TRBV12-4|TRBJ2-3|-|-
TGTGCCAGCCTTGAGTCAGATACGCAGTATTTT
CASLESDTQYF
>TRBV4-3|TRBJ2-5|-|-
TGCGCCAGCAGCCAAGGAGGCCGCGGGGAGACCCAGTACTTC
CASSQGGRGETQYF
>TRBV4-3|TRBJ2-2|-|-
TGCGCCAGCAGCCAAGGGGAGGCCGGGGAGCTGTTTTTT
CASSQGEAGELFF
>TRBV6-1|TRBJ2-5|-|-
TGTGCCAGCAGTGAAACAGCCCAAGAGACCCAGTACTTC
CASSETAQETQYF
>TRBV27|TRBJ1-1|-|-
TGTGCCAGCAGGGAGGGATCAAGCATGAACACTGAAGCTTTCTTT
CASREGSSMNTEAFF
>TRBV6-5|TRBJ2-5|once|-
TGTGCCGGGAGAGGCCAAGGACAAGAGACCCAGTACTTC
CAGRGQGQETQYF
>TRBV27|TRBJ2-7|once|-
TGTGCCAGCAGAGGCAGGGCCGGGGAGCAGTACTTC
CASRGRAGEQYF
>TRBV5-6|TRBJ2-7|-|-
TGTGCCAGCAGCTTGGGATCGGCCTACGAGCAGTACTTC
CASSLGSAYEQYF
>TRBV2|TRBJ1-5|-|-
TGTGCCAGCTTACAGGGACCAACCAATCAGCCCCAGCATTTT
CASLQGPTNQPQHF
>TRBV25-1|TRBJ2-7|once|-
TGTGCCAGCAGTGTGGCAGGGGGGTACGAGCAGTACTTC
CASSVAGGYEQYF
>TRBV3-1/TRBV3-2|TRBJ2-7|-|TRBD1
TGTGCCAGCAGCCAAGGGCCAACAGGGGGGCGGTACAACGAGCAGTACTTC
CASSQGPTGGRYNEQYF
>TRBV6-5|TRBJ2-4|few|-
TGTGCCAGCAGTTACGTGGGGGCAAAGGGCAAAAACATTCAGTACTTC
CASSYVGAKGKNIQYF